This TCR beta chain came from a study of blood T cells in healthy people across ages (dated by TCRdb to the mid-2010s). For the study in its entirety: Template switching captured roughly one uniquely barcoded TCR beta cDNA molecule per two T cells in model experiments. Using deep sequencing normalized with unique cDNA molecular identifiers, the study measured how TCR beta repertoire diversity changes with age. Donors were grouped into four age groups: young (average approximately 16 years), middle-aged (approximately 41), aged (around 62) and long-lived (82). To avoid experimental bias, donors of different ages were spread randomly across the sequencing lanes. For two donors (one aged 18 to 29 and one aged 80 or older), the study analyzed two additional independent replicas of 1 million unique cDNA reads from the same blood draw.

Library generation was performed with 5' RACE. Instrument used: Illumina HiSeq 2500. A second 7 to 11 cycle PCR used a sample-barcoded 5' primer and a J-beta primer mix. A template-switch 5' adaptor carrying 12 random nucleotides introduced a unique molecular identifier onto each TCR beta cDNA molecule. Each sample yielded at least 2.5 million CDR3-containing paired-end reads. First-strand cDNA was synthesized from all RNA with the Mint cDNA synthesis kit, primed by a TRBC-specific oligonucleotide. Following uracil-DNA glycosylase treatment, all cDNA underwent a first 18-cycle PCR with the universal primers M1SS and BC2_uni_R. Per the original workflow: For normalization, 1 million high-quality reads, each with a distinct molecular identifier, were randomly selected from each sample. Instead of being binned into consensus sequences, reads with shared molecular identifiers were discarded. MiTCR, run with a Q25 quality threshold and the strictest error-elimination algorithm, handled CDR3 identification, clonotype clustering and error correction. A nonparametric unseen species model with Euler transformation was used to estimate a lower bound on total TCR beta diversity. In-frame beta chains were kept once TCRdb had trimmed the public reads at Q25 with fastp and called clones with MiXCR. Under each unique CDR3 protein, matching rows form one entry showing the most common genes and DNA. The V and J calls were determined by TCRdb, not by the authors. Here the sample has around 1,700,000 distinct CDR3 sequences; roughly 30% occur a single time. More than 6% of the sample is held by the ten biggest clonotypes.

Donors were around 37 systemically healthy Caucasian individuals from Russia aged roughly 6 to 100 years. Around 10 milliliters of peripheral blood were collected from each donor into EDTA-treated Vacutainer tubes. Ficoll-Paque density-gradient centrifugation was used to isolate PBMCs, with at least 7 million obtained per sample. Total RNA was extracted from PBMCs with Trizol reagent, with at least 6 micrograms obtained per sample. For every donor, an aliquot of PBMCs went through flow cytometry to measure the percentages of naive CD45RAhigh/CD27high T cells. Comments on this clonotype: The antigen this receptor binds is unknown. No base-level quality is on record; no much larger clone is a single base apart.

Overall study results and their limits: Conclusive comparison of naive and antigen-experienced compartments was prevented by the profiling of bulk unsorted PBMCs. Estimates of total diversity based on one million sequenced T cells were considered lower bounds and underestimates. The long-lived group showed more naive CD4+ T cells, fewer expanded clones and increased TCR diversity than the aged group, suggesting age selection. Because the CMV infection status of the donors was unknown, age-related changes in expanded clonotypes may potentially have been confounded. As age increased, observed TCR beta diversity per million T cells dropped in a roughly linear way, and a significant reduction was already evident by age around 41. Observed TCR beta diversity correlated strongly with the percentage of naive T cells measured by flow cytometry.

The sample consisted of blood. This TCR was sampled from a young woman in good health.

The nucleotide sequence reads TGTGCCAGCAGTCCCCTCCTTGGCTACACCTTC. The encoded protein is CASSPLLGYTF. The chain was built from TRBV12-3 or TRBV12-4 and TRBJ1-2; the D gene cannot be resolved reliably. The CDR3 spans 11 residues, from the cysteine through the phenylalanine. CDR3 DNA is the only sequence kept; it has 33 bases, read in frame from the first base. The trim is 5 bases for V and 7 bases for J, with a gap of 8 bases between the germline ends.